A selection of T cell receptor beta chains follows, all from one sample in a study of CD4+ T cells in melanoma. TCRdb's copy holds only in-frame clones and misses some; the assay was immunoSEQ multiplex PCR. The sample holds more than 90,000 clones, around 92% seen once. Sequenced sample: peripheral blood. The receptors originated from a human donor with melanoma. The CDR3 runs from the conserved cysteine through the conserved F or W. A D gene is named only where the DNA matches it firmly. Expanded clones get a size class; other rows say once, few or many, or leave the size out.

.,TRBJ1-2,TRBD1,TRBV25-1,TGTGCCAGCAGTAAGGCCGGGACAGGGAGTTCTAACTATGGCTACACCTTC,CASSKAGTGSSNYGYTF
.,TRBJ2-3,.,TRBV2,TGTGCCAGCAGAGCTACAGGGATCCCCACAGATACGCAGTATTTT,CASRATGIPTDTQYF
.,TRBJ2-3,.,TRBV6-1,TGTGCCAGCAGTGAAGCGCGGTGGAGGACTGACACAGATACGCAGTATTTT,CASSEARWRTDTDTQYF
.,TRBJ2-4,TRBD1,TRBV7-2,TGTGCCAGCAGCGTTGGACAGGGAGTACAGTACTTC,CASSVGQGVQYF
.,TRBJ2-1,TRBD2,TRBV11-2,TGTGCCAGCAGCAAACGGCCCAGCGGGAGCGGGGAACACAATGAGCAGTTCTTC,CASSKRPSGSGEHNEQFF
.,TRBJ1-5,TRBD1,TRBV27,TGTGCCAGCAGGCCCACAGGGGATATGCAGCCCCAGCATTTT,CASRPTGDMQPQHF
.,TRBJ2-1,TRBD2,TRBV5-4,TGTGCCAGCAGCTCACTACAAAGCGGGGGGACCTACAATGAGCAGTTCTTC,CASSSLQSGGTYNEQFF
.,TRBJ1-1,.,TRBV19,TGTGCCGCGCAGTCGGTGAGTGTCGGCACTGAAGCTTTCTTT,CAAQSVSVGTEAFF
.,TRBJ2-5,.,TRBV5-5,TGTGCCAGCAGCCTCGACATCGTCCAAGAGACCCAGTACTTC,CASSLDIVQETQYF
.,TRBJ2-7,TRBD2,TRBV18,TGTGCCAGCTCACCCCAGACCAGACTAGCGGTACCATACGAGCAGTACTTC,CASSPQTRLAVPYEQYF
.,TRBJ2-2,TRBD2,TRBV29-1,TGCAGCGTTGAAGACGTACTAGCGGGACGAACCGGGGAGCTGTTTTTT,CSVEDVLAGRTGELFF
once,TRBJ2-7,TRBD1,TRBV28,TGTGCCAGCAGTTTGCCGGGACAGAGCCCCTACGAGCAGTACTTC,CASSLPGQSPYEQYF
.,TRBJ2-1,.,TRBV2,TGTGCCAGCAGTTGGCAGACCTACAATGAGCAGTTCTTC,CASSWQTYNEQFF
few,TRBJ2-2,.,TRBV10-3,TGTGCCATCAGTTGGACGGGCGGGGAGCTGTTTTTT,CAISWTGGELFF
.,TRBJ1-2,.,TRBV7-8,TGTGCCAGCGGAAGGGACACCAACTATGGCTACACCTTC,CASGRDTNYGYTF
.,TRBJ2-3,TRBD2,TRBV5-1,TGCGCCAGCAGCTTGGGGTCTAGCGGGGGCCTAGATACGCAGTATTTT,CASSLGSSGGLDTQYF
.,TRBJ1-2,.,TRBV30,TGTGCCTGGACCCCCGGGGCGGGTGGCTACACCTTC,CAWTPGAGGYTF
.,TRBJ2-7,TRBD2,TRBV7-8,TGTGCCAGCAGCAAAGAGACTAGCGGGGTTTCCTACGAGCAGTACTTC,CASSKETSGVSYEQYF
.,TRBJ1-2,.,TRBV19,TGTGCCAGTAAAGGTCAGGCCAGAATAAACTATGGCTACACCTTC,CASKGQARINYGYTF
once,TRBJ2-7,TRBD2,TRBV6-5,TGTGCCAGCAGTTTCCTAGCGGGAAATGATTACGAGCAGTACTTC,CASSFLAGNDYEQYF
.,TRBJ1-5,.,TRBV7-6,TGTGCCAGCAGCTTAGAACCGGGACATCAATATAGCAATCAGCCCCAGCATTTT,CASSLEPGHQYSNQPQHF
.,TRBJ1-1,.,TRBV7-3,TGTGCCAGCAGCTTAATGGAAGGGGCTGAAGCTTTCTTT,CASSLMEGAEAFF
once,TRBJ2-7,TRBD1,TRBV6-5,TGTGCCAGCAGTTACCAAAGACAGGGGGGGCACGAGCAGTACTTC,CASSYQRQGGHEQYF
once,TRBJ2-1,TRBD2,TRBV19,TGTGCCACCCGGGTAGCGGGGAGTAGCTTCTACAATGAGCAGTTCTTC,CATRVAGSSFYNEQFF
.,TRBJ2-2,TRBD1,TRBV5-1,TGCGCCAGCAGCTTGGAAACAGGGGACACCGGGGAGCTGTTTTTT,CASSLETGDTGELFF
.,TRBJ2-2,TRBD1,TRBV19,TGTGCCAGTACCGGGACAGGGGCCGGGGAGCTGTTTTTT,CASTGTGAGELFF
.,TRBJ2-1,TRBD2,TRBV28,TGTGCCAGCAGTTTAATAGCGGGCGGGGCCCTTAATGAGCAGTTCTTC,CASSLIAGGALNEQFF
.,TRBJ1-4,.,TRBV5-1,TGCGCCAGCAGCTTGGATCCGGGTGTAAATGAAAAACTGTTTTTT,CASSLDPGVNEKLFF
.,TRBJ2-7,.,TRBV10-2,TGCGCCAGCAGTTACTGGGTGCTTAACGAGCAGTACTTC,CASSYWVLNEQYF
.,TRBJ2-2,.,TRBV2,TGTGCCAGCAGTGAAATGGCCGGGGAGCTGTTTTTT,CASSEMAGELFF
.,TRBJ2-1,TRBD2,TRBV2,TGTGCCAGCAGTGAAGGACTAGCGGGTCAATCCGGGCAGTTCTTC,CASSEGLAGQSGQFF
.,TRBJ1-5,TRBD1,TRBV6-5,TGTGCCAGCAGCCGACAGGGCAGCGGACAGCCCCAGCATTTT,CASSRQGSGQPQHF
.,TRBJ2-7,.,TRBV27,TGTGCCAGCAGTGGCCGGCGCGAGCAGTACTTC,CASSGRREQYF
.,TRBJ2-7,.,TRBV7-2,TGTGCCAGCAGCCCCCCCCCACTAGCCTCCCAGCAGTACTTC,CASSPPPLASQQYF
once,TRBJ1-1,TRBD1,TRBV10-3,TGTGCCATCAGTGAGATAGCGACAGGGGCTGAAGCTTTCTTT,CAISEIATGAEAFF
.,TRBJ1-6,.,TRBV7-2,TGTGCCAGCAGCTTAACCCCCGGGAATTCACCCCTCCACTTT,CASSLTPGNSPLHF
.,TRBJ1-2,TRBD1,TRBV7-2,TGTGCCAGCAGCCGGGACAGGGTGTATGGCTACACCTTC,CASSRDRVYGYTF
.,TRBJ1-1,.,TRBV7-9,TGTGCCAGCAGCTTAACTCCGGGGCCTTACACTGAAGCTTTCTTT,CASSLTPGPYTEAFF
.,TRBJ2-2,.,TRBV7-2,TGTGCCAGCAGCCCCGACCACACCGGGGAGCTGTTTTTT,CASSPDHTGELFF
.,TRBJ2-7,TRBD2,TRBV7-2,TGTGCCAGCAGCACCGGACTAGCGGGAGTCCGCGAGCAGTACTTC,CASSTGLAGVREQYF
.,TRBJ2-5,.,TRBV10-3,TGTGCCATCAGTGAGTCAGGCAGCCAAGAGACCCAGTACTTC,CAISESGSQETQYF
once,TRBJ2-1,.,TRBV6-5,TGTGCCAGCAGTTACTTAGGTGAGGGGAAAGAAAAGCAGTTCTTC,CASSYLGEGKEKQFF